Following are 7 T cell receptor beta chains from one sample sequenced in a study of T-cell reconstitution after alpha-beta-depleted transplantation in children. Preparation of the TCRbeta library involved a method that used unique molecular identifiers. TCRdb reanalysed the PCR reads using MiXCR and keeps one entry per CDR3 protein. Of 150,000 to 200,000 distinct CDR3 sequences listed, approximately 6.6% were seen once; the top ten hold 3% to 3.5%. The material sequenced was PBMCs from the stem cell graft donor, taken from the stem cell graft. The receptors here all came from a human donor who donated a stem cell graft to a child with Wiskott-Aldrich syndrome.

This clonotype turned up a few times. The chain has TRBV6-2 or TRBV6-3 and TRBJ2-1; maybe TRBD2 (5 bases). Deletions cut 6 bases from V and 2 bases from J, with 14 bases between. The CDR3 is 15 residues long. Germline V gene data show CDR1 as MNHEY and CDR2 as SVGEGT. The CDR3 region is CASSRLDSAYNEQFF. CDR3 nucleotide sequence: TGTGCCAGCAGCCGATTGGACTCGGCCTACAATGAGCAGTTCTTC.

The chain recombines TRBV3-1 with TRBJ2-4; unclear D gene. CDR1 and CDR2 from the germline V gene are LGHDT and YNNKEL (reference sequence). The V gene lost 1 base and the J gene lost 2 bases, with 6 bases spanning the gap. CDR3 length equals 14 residues. CDR3 coding DNA: TGTGCCAGCAGCCAAGGAGACACCAAAAACATTCAGTACTTC. It codes for CASSQGDTKNIQYF.

This clonotype was observed at least ten times. V is TRBV10-3 and J is TRBJ2-7; no definite D call. Per the germline V gene, CDR1 is ENHRY and CDR2 is SYGVKD. The V end lost 4 bases, the J end lost 3 bases, and 13 bases lay between the germline ends. The CDR3 extends over 14 amino acids. The CDR3 DNA follows: TGTGCCATCAGTGGCACAGATAACCTCTACGAGCAGTACTTC. Translated: CAISGTDNLYEQYF.

Many counts were recorded for this clonotype. This chain connects TRBV29-1 to TRBJ2-1; 7 bases line up with TRBD1. The CDR3 has 16 residues. The junction had 17 bases not matched to a gene; V was cut back by 6 bases and J by 6 bases. Looked up from germline, CDR1 is SQVTM and CDR2 is ANQGSEA. CDR3 sequence (DNA): TGCAGCGTGCCGGCGACAGGGTATTCGTGGGGCAATGAGCAGTTCTTC. It is translated as CSVPATGYSWGNEQFF.

This clonotype appeared many times. The chain carries TRBV12-3 or TRBV12-4 and TRBJ2-1; possibly TRBD1 for D (6 bases). This CDR3 has 13 residues. V gave up 8 bases and J gave up 9 bases, with 17 bases separating them. In DNA, the CDR3 is TGTGCCAGCGGAGGCAGGGGAGCCATTGAGCAGTTCTTC. Protein: CASGGRGAIEQFF.

This clonotype has more than one count but fewer than ten. The V and J genes are TRBV28 and TRBJ2-2; D gene unclear. V lost 2 bases and J lost 6, with 10 bases in between. The CDR3 runs 14 residues. CDR1 and CDR2 from the germline V gene are MDHEN and SYDVKM. CDR3 in amino acids: CASSLGPKAGELFF. The CDR3 DNA is TGTGCCAGCAGTTTAGGACCAAAGGCCGGGGAGCTGTTTTTT.

This chain joins TRBV10-3 and TRBJ2-2; 13 nucleotides line up with TRBD2. The V and J ends lost 6 bases and 5 bases, in that order; junction bases with no gene match: 9. Germline V lookup: CDR1 ENHRY, CDR2 SYGVKD. The CDR3 extends over 17 amino acids. Written as DNA, the CDR3 is TGTGCCATCAGCCGCACTAGCGGGGGGGCCGGGACCGGGGAGCTGTTTTTT. Residues: CAISRTSGGAGTGELFF.